This section outlines one T cell receptor (beta chain) sequence together with its context. Per the study methods: From reference gene primer amplification, estimates of nucleated cell counts were derived. The table came from immunoSEQ multiplex PCR; TCRdb's copy has only in-frame clones and leaves some out. V and J calls and clone size are given by that table; D and trimming were obtained from the DNA. Among 180,000 or so clones listed, about 88% were seen once. The data are from a study of blood T cell repertoires in COVID-19. As for the study in general: Sites in the United States, Italy and Spain provided acute and convalescent COVID-19 samples.

This CDR3 has 14 amino acids. The ends were cut back, 4 bases at V and 5 bases at J, with 15 bases in the middle. The germline V gene has CDR1 SGHDT and CDR2 YYEEEE. The V call is TRBV5-6, the J call TRBJ2-5; D might be TRBD1 (6 bases). The material sequenced was peripheral blood. The sequence came from a woman over 75 in a cohort sampled during active or convalescent COVID-19. As DNA, the CDR3 is TGTGCCAGCAGCCGACAACAGGGCACGGAGACCCAGTACTTC. Translated: CASSRQQGTETQYF. Full variable domain (remainder filled in from reference TRBV5-6 and TRBJ2-5): DAGVTQSPTHLIKTRGQQVTLRCSPKSGHDTVSWYQQALGQGPQFIFQYYEEEERQRGNFPDRFSGHQFPNYSSELNVNALLLGDSALYLCASSRQQGTETQYFGPGTRLLVL.